The source of this T cell receptor beta chain is a study of PD-L1 blockade in urothelial cancer. As for the study in general: A median blood sample held approximately 150,000 T cells and 75,000 to 85,000 unique TCRs.

Each patient presented with locally advanced or metastatic urothelial carcinoma. V was pared by 3 bases and J by 3 bases, with 5 bases of the junction left unmatched. The CDR3 spans 15 residues. In germline, CDR1 is SGHRS, CDR2 YFSETQ. Broader study findings: When pretreatment blood TCR clonality was below the median, it predicted better survival.

Every PCR was spiked with synthetic TCR analog templates. Profiled with immunoSEQ multiplex PCR; TCRdb holds only in-frame clones, not every one. The data contain tens of thousands of clones, 87% of them seen just once; the ten biggest clones take up approximately 4%. Remarks on this clone: Its antigen is not known.

The rearrangement links TRBV5-1 to TRBJ2-1; TRBD1 matches 8 bases. Sequencing used PBMCs, obtained around atezolizumab (anti-PD-L1) treatment. This sequence originates from a man aged 45-65 years with urothelial cancer. The CDR3 sequence: CASSSEQGVYNEQFF. Written as DNA, the CDR3 is TGCGCCAGCAGCTCCGAACAGGGGGTCTACAATGAGCAGTTCTTC.